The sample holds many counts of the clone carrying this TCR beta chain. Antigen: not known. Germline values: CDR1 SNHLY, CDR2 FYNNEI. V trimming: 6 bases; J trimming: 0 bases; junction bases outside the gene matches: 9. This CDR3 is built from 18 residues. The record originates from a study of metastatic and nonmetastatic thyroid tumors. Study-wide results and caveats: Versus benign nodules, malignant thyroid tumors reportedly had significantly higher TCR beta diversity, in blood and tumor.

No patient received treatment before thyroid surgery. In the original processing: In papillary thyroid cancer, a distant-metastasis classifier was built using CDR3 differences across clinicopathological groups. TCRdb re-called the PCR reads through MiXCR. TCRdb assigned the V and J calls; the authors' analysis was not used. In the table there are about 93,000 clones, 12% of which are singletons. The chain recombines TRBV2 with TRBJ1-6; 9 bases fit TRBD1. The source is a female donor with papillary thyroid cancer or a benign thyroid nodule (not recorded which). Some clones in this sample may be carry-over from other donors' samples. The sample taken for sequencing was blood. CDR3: CASSKDRGMSSYNSPLHF. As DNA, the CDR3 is TGTGCCAGCAGCAAAGACAGGGGGATGAGCTCCTATAATTCACCCCTCCACTTT.